This TCR beta chain was documented in a study of shared clonotypes between healthy human individuals. The data were produced by immunoSEQ multiplex PCR, yet TCRdb's version contains in-frame clones alone and is incomplete. Of just over 2,000,000 clones in the sample, over 85% are singletons; the top ten hold more than 0.1%. Trimming removed 2 bases from V and 2 bases from J, with 5 bases in between. The CDR3 is made up of 13 amino acids. CDR1 is WNHNN, CDR2 SYGVQD, per germline (reference sequence). The V gene is TRBV10-1, the J gene TRBJ2-3, with D unclear. This receptor was taken from a man aged 18 to 29 in good health. Sequences were obtained from naive CD4+ T cells sorted from blood. Subset denoted: CD45RA+ positively selected. This CDR3 reads CASSEDNTDTQYF. CDR3 nucleotides: TGCGCCAGCAGTGAGGACAACACAGATACGCAGTATTTT.